Each of the 21 T cell receptor beta chains below was sequenced from the same sample in a study of CD8+CD57+ T cells in acquired aplastic anemia. TCR beta VDJ and CDR3 profiles were obtained from a genomic DNA template. MiXCR, applied by TCRdb to the reads, yields one record per CDR3 protein. The repertoire holds hundreds of thousands of distinct CDR3 sequences, with approximately 51% as singletons. An expansion of CD8+CD57+ cells by flow cytometry had been shown in patients chosen for sequencing. Specimen: sorted CD4+, CD8+, or CD8+CD57+ T cells (not recorded which) from PBMCs. These receptors were collected from a human donor with aplastic anemia.

About this clonotype itself: Since no conserved phenylalanine or tryptophan closes the CDR3, a read error is the likely cause. The V gene is TRBV29-1, the J gene TRBJ2-2, with D possibly TRBD1 on 6 matching bases. Germline-derived CDR1 and CDR2 are SQVTM and ANQGSEA. The CDR3 sequence is 13 residues long. The ends were cut back, 3 bases at V and 2 bases at J, with 7 bases in the middle. The CDR3 sequence: CSVDRGNTGELFS. CDR3 DNA sequence: TGCAGCGTTGACAGGGGTAACACCGGGGAGCTGTTTTCT.

This chain uses TRBV20-1 with TRBJ2-2, with 8 bases identical to TRBD2. V was pared by 1 base and J by 4 bases, with 2 bases of the junction left unmatched. This CDR3 comprises 14 residues. CDR1 is DFQATT and CDR2 is SNEGSKA in the germline V gene (reference sequence). The CDR3 region is CSARAGTSTGELFF. The CDR3 region has the DNA TGCAGTGCTAGAGCCGGGACTAGCACCGGGGAGCTGTTTTTT.

The CDR3 DNA is TGCAGTGGGGGACGGGCGAATAATGAAAAACTGTTTTTT. Translating gives CSGGRANNEKLFF. J is TRBJ1-4 and V is TRBV20-1; weak D call: TRBD1 (5 bases). This CDR3 is 13 amino acids long. Trimming left V 7 bases short and J 4 bases short, with 13 bases between. CDR1 is DFQATT and CDR2 is SNEGSKA in the germline V gene (reference sequence).

About this clonotype: A read error may explain this, as a much larger clone is one base away. The CDR3 DNA is TGCGCCAGCAGCCGCGGGACTAGCGGGCTCAGTGAGCAGTTCTTC. Residues: CASSRGTSGLSEQFF. The V gene is TRBV5-8, the J gene TRBJ2-1, with TRBD2 matching 12 bases. This CDR3 spans 15 amino acids. CDR1 is SGHTS, CDR2 YDEGEE, per germline. Filled out from reference TRBV5-8 and TRBJ2-1, the complete variable domain reads EAGVTQSPTHLIKTRGQQATLRCSPISGHTSVYWYQQALGLGLQFLLWYDEGEERNRGNFPPRFSGRQFPNYSSELNVNALELEDSALYLCASSRGTSGLSEQFFGPGTRLTVL.

The chain links TRBV7-8 to TRBJ1-2; TRBD1 is a possible D gene (5 bases). This CDR3 spans 15 amino acids. The V gene lost 4 bases and the J gene lost 4 bases, with 16 bases spanning the gap. CDR1 and CDR2 (germline): SGHVS, FQNEAQ. The CDR3 DNA is TGTGCCAGCAGCTCCCCACAAGGGGTGGGCTATGGCTACACCTTC. Protein product: CASSSPQGVGYGYTF.

This clonotype was detected ten times or more. The V and J genes are TRBV7-2 and TRBJ2-2; 10 nucleotides line up with TRBD1. In germline, CDR1 is SGHTA, CDR2 FQGNSA. The junction had 4 bases not matched to a gene; V was cut back by 0 bases and J by 6 bases. This CDR3 is built from 16 residues. This chain's CDR3 is CASSLARQGAAGELFF. Here the CDR3 DNA reads TGTGCCAGCAGCTTAGCCCGACAGGGGGCGGCCGGGGAGCTGTTTTTT.

V gene TRBV2 combines with J gene TRBJ2-7; TRBD2 matches 10 bases. CDR3 length: 14 amino acids. Trimming removed 6 bases from V and 3 bases from J; junction bases left unmatched: 5. Germline V gene data show CDR1 as SNHLY and CDR2 as FYNNEI. The CDR3 DNA sequence: TGTGCCAGCAGCACTAGCGGGGACTACTACGAGCAGTACTTC. It encodes CASSTSGDYYEQYF.

Concerning this clonotype itself: With a much larger clone just one base away, this may be a read error. The chain combines TRBV7-2 with TRBJ2-2; 13 positions agree with TRBD2. The CDR3 contains 15 residues. Trimming at V came to 8 bases and at J to 7 bases, leaving 7 bases not matched to a gene. Germline CDR1 SGHTA, CDR2 FQGNSA. The CDR3 is CASGRLAGGIGELFF. CDR3 sequence (DNA): TGTGCCAGCGGCCGACTAGCGGGGGGAATCGGGGAGCTGTTTTTT.

In this sample, this clonotype turned up many times. This sequence joins TRBV6-4 and TRBJ2-3; no definite D call. CDR1 and CDR2 from the germline V gene are MRHNA and SNTAGT. The V end lost 0 bases, the J end lost 4 bases, and 11 bases lay between the germline ends. This CDR3 spans 15 amino acids. The CDR3 region is CASSDSIGAADTQYF. In DNA, the CDR3 is TGTGCCAGCAGTGACTCCATTGGTGCGGCAGATACGCAGTATTTT.

This clonotype came up many times. The V and J genes are TRBV6-2 or TRBV6-3 and TRBJ2-7, with D perhaps TRBD1 (5 bases). Looked up from germline, CDR1 is MNHEY and CDR2 is SVGEGT. Trimming removed 2 bases at V and 5 bases at J, with 7 bases between. This CDR3 has 12 amino acids. CDR3 region: CASSYPRDEQYF. CDR3 bases: TGTGCCAGCAGTTACCCCAGGGACGAGCAGTACTTC.

Remarks on this clonotype: This clone may be a read error of a much larger clone one base away. Given the absence of the conserved phenylalanine or tryptophan at the CDR3 end, a read error is likely. V and J are TRBV5-1 and TRBJ1-4; D perhaps matches TRBD1 (6 bases). The CDR3 length is 16 residues. V gave up 0 bases and J gave up 5 bases, with 14 bases separating them. CDR1 and CDR2 (germline): SGHRS, YFSETQ. The CDR3 loop is CASSLATGGGNEKLFV. As DNA, the CDR3 is TGCGCCAGCAGCTTGGCGACTGGGGGCGGGAATGAAAAACTGTTTGTT.

The rearrangement joins TRBV5-6 to TRBJ2-7; TRBD1 matches 8 bases. The V and J ends lost 3 bases and 6 bases, in that order; junction bases with no gene match: 5. The germline V gene encodes CDR1 SGHDT and CDR2 YYEEEE. The CDR3 runs to 13 residues. CDR3 bases: TGTGCCAGCAGCTGGACAGGGCTGAGCGAGCAGTACTTC. This sequence encodes CASSWTGLSEQYF.

The chain recombines TRBV3-1 with TRBJ2-5, with a possible D match to TRBD1 (6 bases). This CDR3 region has 13 residues. Trimming pared 5 bases from V and 9 bases from J, leaving 16 bases between. Germline assignment: CDR1 LGHDT and CDR2 YNNKEL (reference sequence). The CDR3 bases are TGTGCCAGCAGCAAGGGCAGGGGTGCGTCCCAGTACTTC. Translating it yields CASSKGRGASQYF.

In its sample, this clonotype was seen many times. The CDR3 sequence is CSVGSVGKRTYEQYF. The CDR3 DNA reads as TGCAGCGTTGGATCTGTAGGGAAGAGAACCTACGAGCAGTACTTC. The V call is TRBV29-1, the J call TRBJ2-7; D call uncertain. The CDR3 is 15 residues long. The germline CDR1 and CDR2 sequences are SQVTM and ANQGSEA. The V end was cut by 4 bases, the J end by 2 bases, with 18 bases between.

This clonotype was picked up a small number of times. The chain couples TRBV5-4 to TRBJ2-7; 9 bases are shared with TRBD1. Germline lookup yields CDR1 SGHNT and CDR2 YYREEE (reference sequence). V lost 4 bases and J lost 6; bases outside the gene matches: 8. The CDR3 totals 14 residues. CDR3 DNA sequence: TGTGCCAGCAGCGGAAGACAGGGGGGCGTCGAGCAGTACTTC. Its translation is CASSGRQGGVEQYF. The full variable domain, rest sourced from reference TRBV5-4 and TRBJ2-7, is ETGVTQSPTHLIKTRGQQVTLRCSSQSGHNTVSWYQQALGQGPQFIFQYYREEENGRGNFPPRFSGLQFPNYSSELNVNALELDDSALYLCASSGRQGGVEQYFGPGTRLTVT.

The table lists this clonotype with many counts. V gene TRBV15 combines with J gene TRBJ1-4, with no clear D. This CDR3 has 18 amino acids. Per germline, CDR1 LNHNV and CDR2 YYDKDF (reference sequence). V was cut by 1 base and J by 3 bases, with 18 bases left in between. The CDR3 DNA sequence: TGTGCCACCAGCAGAGGTTTCGGACTTACAAGAGCTAATGAAAAACTGTTTTTT. It yields the protein CATSRGFGLTRANEKLFF.

In the case of this clonotype: A much larger clone lies one base from this, so it may be a read error. The chain's CDR3 is CASGHHLADQETQYF. The CDR3 DNA is TGTGCCAGCGGCCATCACCTAGCGGACCAAGAGACCCAGTACTTC. The chain combines TRBV4-2 with TRBJ2-5; 7 nucleotides align to TRBD2. CDR1 is LGHNA and CDR2 is YNFKEQ in the germline V gene. The CDR3 totals 15 residues.

Regarding this clonotype: An end of the junction differs from the germline gene, which may be a read error. This chain connects TRBV10-3 to TRBJ1-6, with 9 bases that match TRBD1. The CDR3 contains 17 residues. Germline V gene data show CDR1 as ENHRY and CDR2 as SYGVKD. For the CDR3, the DNA is TGTGCCAGCAGTCGTAAGCCGGGACAGGGAGGGAATTCACCCCTCCACTTT. It encodes CASSRKPGQGGNSPLHF.

This clonotype has at least ten counts. The chain joins TRBV11-2 to TRBJ2-2; no definite D call. Germline CDR1 and CDR2: SGHAT and FQNNGV. This CDR3 contains 16 residues. Between the trimmed V and J ends, which lost 1 base and 1 base, there was a span of 10 bases. As DNA, the CDR3 is TGTGCCAGCAGCTTAGCCCGGGCAATGAACACCGGGGAGCTGTTTTTT. This gives the protein CASSLARAMNTGELFF.

Many counts were recorded for this clonotype. This chain uses TRBV5-1 with TRBJ2-3; no definite D call. V lost 4 bases to trimming and J lost 0 bases, with 9 bases between them. Per germline, CDR1 SGHRS and CDR2 YFSETQ. This CDR3 has 14 residues. CDR3 coding DNA: TGCGCCAGCAGCCTGGTGTGGAGCACAGATACGCAGTATTTT. Translated: CASSLVWSTDTQYF.

The chain couples TRBV3-1 to TRBJ1-4; perhaps TRBD1 as D (6 bases). This CDR3 spans 15 amino acids. Germline V gene data show CDR1 as LGHDT and CDR2 as YNNKEL (reference sequence). Between the trimmed V and J ends, which lost 1 base and 7 bases, there was a span of 13 bases. The CDR3 protein is CASSQAGVITEKLFF. CDR3 coding DNA: TGTGCCAGCAGCCAAGCAGGGGTGATTACTGAAAAACTGTTTTTT.